This entry lists 29 T cell receptor beta chains sequenced from one sample in a study of shared clonotypes between healthy human individuals. TCRdb's copy holds only in-frame clones and misses some; the assay was immunoSEQ multiplex PCR. The table lists about 1.1 million clones, about 80% of them singletons. The source material was memory CD4+ T cells from PBMCs. Indicated subset: CD45RA-negative fraction. Every receptor here comes from a man between 18 and 35 years old in good health. Some clones in this sample may be carry-over from other donors' samples.

This clone was picked up one time. V is TRBV28 and J is TRBJ1-5, with 7 bases that match TRBD1. Looked up from germline, CDR1 is MDHEN and CDR2 is SYDVKM. There are 16 residues in the CDR3. Trimming cost V 8 bases and J 2 bases; bases outside gene matches: 12. The CDR3: CASSDRDGLGNQPQHF. CDR3 nucleotide sequence: TGTGCCAGCTCCGACAGGGATGGACTGGGCAATCAGCCCCAGCATTTT.

The chain recombines TRBV9 with TRBJ2-7; 10 bases line up with TRBD2. The germline gives CDR1 SGDLS, CDR2 YYNGEE. Trimming took 7 bases from V and 3 from J; bases not matched to a gene: 4. The CDR3 is 13 amino acids. Written as DNA, the CDR3 is TGTGCCAGCCGCGCTAGCGGGAGCTACGAGCAGTACTTC. Its translation: CASRASGSYEQYF.

This clone has just a few counts. This rearrangement joins TRBV6-6 to TRBJ2-7; D is possibly TRBD2 (7 bases). V was cut by 2 bases and J by 2 bases, with 10 bases left in between. This CDR3 contains 14 residues. Germline V gene data show CDR1 as MNHNY and CDR2 as SVGAGI (reference sequence). CDR3 in amino acids: CASSYLRGPYEQYF. In nucleotides, the CDR3 is TGTGCCAGCAGTTACCTGCGGGGGCCCTACGAGCAGTACTTC.

Points on this clone: Within the sample, other DNA sequences also encode this same CDR3. The chain joins TRBV28 to TRBJ1-2; the D gene is possibly TRBD1 (6 bases). The CDR3 is 14 amino acids. Deletions cut 3 bases from V and 0 bases from J, with 8 bases between. Germline lookup yields CDR1 MDHEN and CDR2 SYDVKM. CDR3 DNA sequence: TGTGCCAGCAGTTTCGGACAGTCTAACTATGGCTACACCTTC. It is translated as CASSFGQSNYGYTF.

The V gene is TRBV27, the J gene TRBJ2-2; 9 bases agree with TRBD1. The V gene's germline CDR1 is MNHEY and CDR2 SMNVEV (reference sequence). The J segment lost 5 bases and the V segment lost 4 bases, leaving 5 bases of the junction unmatched. The CDR3 runs to 15 residues. The DNA for the CDR3 is TGTGCCAGCAGTTCCTGGACAGGGGTAACCGGGGAGCTGTTTTTT. Protein product: CASSSWTGVTGELFF.

This chain's CDR3 is CASRYRGLGGYTF. The CDR3 bases are TGTGCCAGCAGGTACAGGGGGCTGGGCGGCTACACCTTC. The V gene is TRBV2, the J gene TRBJ1-2; TRBD1 agrees at 9 bases. The CDR3 covers 13 residues. CDR1 is SNHLY, CDR2 FYNNEI, per germline. V lost 6 bases and J lost 8; bases outside the gene matches: 7.

As DNA, the CDR3 is TGTGCCAGCAGTTCTCCACAAGCCTACGAGCAGTACTTC. Its protein is CASSSPQAYEQYF. The V and J genes are TRBV28 and TRBJ2-7, with unresolved D. Trimming pared 4 bases from V and 2 bases from J, leaving 9 bases between. The CDR3 has 13 amino acids. The germline V gene has CDR1 MDHEN and CDR2 SYDVKM. The whole variable domain, remainder taken from reference TRBV28 and TRBJ2-7, is DVKVTQSSRYLVKRTGEKVFLECVQDMDHENMFWYRQDPGLGLRLIYFSYDVKMKEKGDIPEGYSVSREKKERFSLILESASTNQTSMYLCASSSPQAYEQYFGPGTRLTVT.

Details on this clone: Within the sample, other DNA sequences also encode this same CDR3. Here the CDR3 DNA reads TGTGCCAGCAGCGCCGGACAGAACACCGGGGAGCTGTTTTTT. This sequence encodes CASSAGQNTGELFF. V and J are TRBV9 and TRBJ2-2; D is possibly TRBD1 (5 bases). V lost 3 bases, J lost 1 base, and 7 bases lay in between. This CDR3 is 14 amino acids long. The germline V gene encodes CDR1 SGDLS and CDR2 YYNGEE.

This clone was seen at least ten times. This sequence joins TRBV9 and TRBJ2-1; D unresolved. V lost 4 bases and J lost 3, with 5 bases in between. The CDR3 is made up of 12 amino acids. Germline V gene data show CDR1 as SGDLS and CDR2 as YYNGEE. For the CDR3, the DNA is TGTGCCAGCAGCCCCCTCTACAATGAGCAGTTCTTC. Translated: CASSPLYNEQFF.

This chain uses TRBV5-4 with TRBJ2-7, with TRBD1 identical over 11 bases. The J segment lost 3 bases and the V segment lost 5 bases, leaving 4 bases of the junction unmatched. The CDR3 spans 14 residues. CDR1 and CDR2 from the germline V gene are SGHNT and YYREEE (reference sequence). The CDR3 nucleotides read TGTGCCAGCAGTCGGGACAGGGGGTACTACGAGCAGTACTTC. This translates into CASSRDRGYYEQYF. Using reference TRBV5-4 and TRBJ2-7 for the parts outside the CDR3, the full variable domain is ETGVTQSPTHLIKTRGQQVTLRCSSQSGHNTVSWYQQALGQGPQFIFQYYREEENGRGNFPPRFSGLQFPNYSSELNVNALELDDSALYLCASSRDRGYYEQYFGPGTRLTVT.

This clone was seen repeatedly, ten times or more. Other DNA sequences in this sample translate to the same CDR3. V and J are TRBV2 and TRBJ1-5, with D unclear. The germline V and J ends were trimmed by 0 bases and 7 bases, with 4 bases remaining between them. The CDR3 length is 12 residues. From germline, CDR1 is SNHLY and CDR2 FYNNEI. CDR3 sequence: CASSEAGQPQHF. The CDR3 DNA is TGTGCCAGCAGTGAAGCGGGACAGCCCCAGCATTTT. Combining the CDR3 with reference TRBV2 and TRBJ1-5 gives the whole variable domain EPEVTQTPSHQVTQMGQEVILRCVPISNHLYFYWYRQILGQKVEFLVSFYNNEISEKSEIFDDQFSVERPDGSNFTLKIRSTKLEDSAMYFCASSEAGQPQHFGDGTRLSIL.

The gene calls are TRBV9 and TRBJ1-5; D not certain. Looked up from germline, CDR1 is SGDLS and CDR2 is YYNGEE. The CDR3 consists of 13 residues. V was shortened by 4 bases and J by 6 bases, with 11 bases between the two germline ends. Written as DNA, the CDR3 is TGTGCCAGCAGCCCCTTCCTTGGTCAGCCCCAGCATTTT. This sequence encodes CASSPFLGQPQHF.

V is TRBV28 and J is TRBJ1-1; D possibly corresponds to TRBD1 (6 bases). This CDR3 has 13 amino acids. CDR1 and CDR2 from the germline V gene are MDHEN and SYDVKM. Trimming left V 2 bases short and J 3 bases short, with 7 bases between. For the CDR3, the DNA is TGTGCCAGCAGTTTAGGGGGGCACACTGAAGCTTTCTTT. This codes for CASSLGGHTEAFF.

This chain connects TRBV2 to TRBJ1-1; 8 bases map to TRBD1. V lost 0 bases to trimming and J lost 1 base; unmatched junction nucleotides: 13. The germline V gene has CDR1 SNHLY and CDR2 FYNNEI. CDR3 length: 19 residues. The CDR3 spells CASSEALRWGQEENTEAFF. Written as DNA, the CDR3 is TGTGCCAGCAGTGAAGCGCTTCGTTGGGGACAGGAAGAGAACACTGAAGCTTTCTTT.

The chain combines TRBV9 with TRBJ2-6; the D gene is possibly TRBD1 (6 bases). There are 17 residues in the CDR3. Trimming left V 4 bases short and J 0 bases short, with 14 bases between. The germline V gene has CDR1 SGDLS and CDR2 YYNGEE. CDR3 bases: TGTGCCAGCAGCCCCCCGACAGGACACTCTGGGGCCAACGTCCTGACTTTC. This encodes CASSPPTGHSGANVLTF.

J is TRBJ2-5 and V is TRBV2, with D unresolved. Trimming pared 9 bases from V and 3 bases from J, leaving 11 bases between. The CDR3 loop spans 12 amino acids. CDR1 and CDR2 (germline): SNHLY, FYNNEI. The CDR3 protein is CASALGKETQYF. CDR3 DNA sequence: TGTGCCAGTGCGCTGGGGAAAGAGACCCAGTACTTC.

In this sample, this clone turned up many times. The rearrangement links TRBV2 to TRBJ2-1; the D gene could be TRBD1 or TRBD2 (5 bases each). Per the germline V gene, CDR1 is SNHLY and CDR2 is FYNNEI. The CDR3 extends over 15 amino acids. Deletions cut 7 bases from V and 0 bases from J, with 13 bases between. CDR3 amino acids: CASTGLQGSYNEQFF. DNA for the CDR3: TGTGCCAGCACGGGGCTCCAGGGCTCCTACAATGAGCAGTTCTTC.

The rearrangement uses TRBV19 and TRBJ2-7; 7 bases map to TRBD1. The CDR3 length is 13 residues. Germline values: CDR1 LNHDA, CDR2 SQIVND (reference sequence). V trimming: 6 bases; J trimming: 6 bases; junction bases outside the gene matches: 8. This CDR3 reads CASRRQGNAEQYF. CDR3 sequence (DNA): TGTGCCAGTAGGCGACAGGGAAATGCCGAGCAGTACTTC.

This clone was found many times. The chain joins TRBV27 to TRBJ1-2; maybe TRBD1 (6 bases). The germline gives CDR1 MNHEY, CDR2 SMNVEV (reference sequence). The V and J ends lost 1 base and 6 bases respectively, with 12 bases between them. This CDR3 is built from 14 residues. In nucleotides, the CDR3 is TGTGCCAGCAGTTTATTAGGGGGGTACAATGGCTACACCTTC. Protein sequence: CASSLLGGYNGYTF.

This chain uses TRBV19 with TRBJ1-1; D unclear. Trimming shortened V by 7 bases and J by 0 bases, and 12 bases separated the two germline ends. Germline V gene sequence: CDR1 LNHDA, CDR2 SQIVND (reference sequence). The CDR3 totals 14 residues. The CDR3 DNA reads TGTGCCAGTACCATGGGGAACTTGAACACTGAAGCTTTCTTT. Encoded protein: CASTMGNLNTEAFF.

The J gene is TRBJ1-1, the V gene TRBV11-2; D remains unclear. This CDR3 comprises 14 residues. Trimming removed 1 base from V and 0 bases from J, with 6 bases in between. Per germline, CDR1 SGHAT and CDR2 FQNNGV. The CDR3 is CASSLVSLNTEAFF. CDR3 DNA sequence: TGTGCCAGCAGCTTAGTCAGCCTGAACACTGAAGCTTTCTTT.

The V and J genes are TRBV11-2 and TRBJ2-7, with D tentatively TRBD1 (5 bases). Germline V gene sequence: CDR1 SGHAT, CDR2 FQNNGV. Trimming removed 4 bases at V and 5 bases at J, with 15 bases between. This CDR3 comprises 14 residues. The chain's CDR3 is CASSSDPPGNEQYF. CDR3 nucleotides: TGTGCCAGCAGCTCGGACCCTCCAGGGAACGAGCAGTACTTC.

This chain uses TRBV19 with TRBJ2-1, with 7 bases identical to TRBD1. J gave up 5 bases and V 11 bases, and 12 bases lay outside the gene matches. The CDR3 length is 14 residues. CDR1 LNHDA and CDR2 SQIVND come from the germline V gene (reference sequence). DNA of the CDR3: TGTGCCGCCCAGGGCAGGGGGTTCAACAATGAGCAGTTCTTC. Its protein product is CAAQGRGFNNEQFF.

This clone came up a few times. This could be a read error, since a much larger clone is one nucleotide away. The chain carries TRBV27 and TRBJ2-3; possibly TRBD1 for D (5 bases). The CDR3 is 13 amino acids. V was clipped by 6 bases and J by 1 base, with 8 bases between them. From germline, CDR1 is MNHEY and CDR2 SMNVEV (reference sequence). CDR3 in amino acids: CASSVRGTDTQYF. In nucleotides, the CDR3 is TGTGCCAGCAGCGTCAGGGGCACAGATACGCAGTATTTT.

This clone appeared once. The genes are TRBV7-8 and TRBJ2-1; unclear D gene. From germline, CDR1 is SGHVS and CDR2 FQNEAQ. The CDR3 has 9 amino acids. V lost 6 bases, J lost 15 bases, and 9 bases lay in between. CDR3 amino acids: CASRVEWFF. The CDR3, as DNA: TGTGCCAGCAGGGTGGAATGGTTCTTC.

V usage is TRBV21-1 and J usage is TRBJ2-1; the DNA was not used to check the table's D call, TRBD2. TRBV21-1 is tagged as a pseudogene. The CDR3 is 17 residues long. The CDR3 nucleotides read TGTGCCAGCAGCAAAGAGTCCTCTAGCGAAAAAAGGGGTGAGCAGTTCTTC. Translated: CASSKESSSEKRGEQFF.

The chain employs TRBV5-4 and TRBJ1-6, with 9 positions matching TRBD1. The CDR3 has 14 amino acids. Germline loops: CDR1 SGHNT, CDR2 YYREEE (reference sequence). With 4 bases clipped from V and 7 bases from J, the junction kept 3 bases outside the gene matches. CDR3 protein: CASSRDRDNSPLHF. Written as DNA, the CDR3 is TGTGCCAGCAGCCGGGACAGGGACAATTCACCCCTCCACTTT.

The CDR3 sequence: CASSPAPRGQGPLYTGELFF. CDR3 DNA sequence: TGTGCCAGCTCACCCGCTCCTAGGGGACAAGGGCCCCTATACACCGGGGAGCTGTTTTTT. J is TRBJ2-2 and V is TRBV18; D is perhaps TRBD1 (6 bases). The CDR3 spans 20 residues. V was trimmed by 3 bases and J by 3 bases, leaving 26 bases between them. The germline CDR1 and CDR2 sequences are KGHSH and LQKENI.

V and J are TRBV4-1 and TRBJ1-5; no clear D gene. Per germline, CDR1 MGHRA and CDR2 YSYEKL. The CDR3 length is 15 residues. Trimming removed 4 bases from V and 3 bases from J, with 13 bases in between. Written as DNA, the CDR3 is TGCGCCAGCAGCCTCGAAGGAGGATACAATCAGCCCCAGCATTTT. Its protein is CASSLEGGYNQPQHF.